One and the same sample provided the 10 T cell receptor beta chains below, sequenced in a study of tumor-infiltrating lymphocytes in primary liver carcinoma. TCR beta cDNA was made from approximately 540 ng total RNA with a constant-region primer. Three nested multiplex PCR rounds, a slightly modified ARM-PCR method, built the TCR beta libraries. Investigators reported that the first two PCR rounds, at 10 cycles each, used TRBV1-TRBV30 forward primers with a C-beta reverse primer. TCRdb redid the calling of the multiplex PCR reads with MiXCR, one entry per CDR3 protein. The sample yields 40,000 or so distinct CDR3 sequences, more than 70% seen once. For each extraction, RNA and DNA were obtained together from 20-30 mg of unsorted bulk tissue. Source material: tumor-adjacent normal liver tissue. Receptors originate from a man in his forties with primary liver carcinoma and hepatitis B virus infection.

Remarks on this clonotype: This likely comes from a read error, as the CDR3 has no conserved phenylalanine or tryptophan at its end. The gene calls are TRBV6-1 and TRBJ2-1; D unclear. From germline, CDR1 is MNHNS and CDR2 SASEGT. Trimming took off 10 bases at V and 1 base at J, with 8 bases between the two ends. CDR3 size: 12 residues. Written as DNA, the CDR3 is TGTGCCAACATTCCGTCCTACAATGAGCAGTTCCTA. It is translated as CANIPSYNEQFL.

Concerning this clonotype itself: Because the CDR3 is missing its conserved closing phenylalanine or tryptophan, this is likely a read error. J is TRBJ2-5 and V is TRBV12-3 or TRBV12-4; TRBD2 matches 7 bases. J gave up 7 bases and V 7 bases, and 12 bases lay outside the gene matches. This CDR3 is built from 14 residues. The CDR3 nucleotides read TGTGCCAGCATCCCCCGGGAGGATATGTTGACCCAGTACCTC. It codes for CASIPREDMLTQYL.

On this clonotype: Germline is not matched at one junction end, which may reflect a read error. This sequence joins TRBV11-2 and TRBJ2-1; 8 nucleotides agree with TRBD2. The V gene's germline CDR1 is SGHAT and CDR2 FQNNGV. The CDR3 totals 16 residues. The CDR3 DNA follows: TGTGTCAGCGGCTCAACCATGAGCGGGGGTTACAACGAGCAGTTCTTC. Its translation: CVSGSTMSGGYNEQFF. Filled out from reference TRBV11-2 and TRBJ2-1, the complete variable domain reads EAGVAQSPRYKIIEKRQSVAFWCNPISGHATLYWYQQILGQGPKLLIQFQNNGVVDDSQLPKDRFSAERLKGVDSTLKIQPAKLEDSAVYLCVSGSTMSGGYNEQFFGPGTRLTVL.

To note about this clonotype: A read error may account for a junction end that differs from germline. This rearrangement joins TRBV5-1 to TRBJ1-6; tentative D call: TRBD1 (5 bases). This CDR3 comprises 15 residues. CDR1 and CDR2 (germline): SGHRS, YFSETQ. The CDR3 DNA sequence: TGCGCCAGCAGCCAGACAAGGGACGAATGGTCACCCCTCCGCTTT. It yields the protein CASSQTRDEWSPLRF.

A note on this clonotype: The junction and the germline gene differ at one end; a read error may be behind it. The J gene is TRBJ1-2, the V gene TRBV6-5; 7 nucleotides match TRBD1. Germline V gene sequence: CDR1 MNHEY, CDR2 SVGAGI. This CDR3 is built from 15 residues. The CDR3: CANSYSNRGGYGYTF. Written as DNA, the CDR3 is TGTGCCAACAGTTACTCGAACAGGGGAGGGTATGGCTACACCTTC.

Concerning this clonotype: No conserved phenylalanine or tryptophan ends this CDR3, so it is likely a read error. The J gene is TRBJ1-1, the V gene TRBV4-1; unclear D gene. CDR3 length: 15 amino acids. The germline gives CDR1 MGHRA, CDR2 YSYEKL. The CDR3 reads CASSQYSKQNTEAFL. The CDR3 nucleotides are TGTGCCAGCAGCCAATACAGCAAACAGAACACTGAAGCTTTCTTA.

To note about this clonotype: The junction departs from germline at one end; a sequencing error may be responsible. The CDR3 region has the DNA TGCAGCGTTGACGGACAGACTGGAGAGACCCAGTGCTTC. Translated, it gives CSVDGQTGETQCF. The chain combines TRBV29-1 with TRBJ2-5; a possible D gene is TRBD1 (6 bases). This CDR3 contains 13 residues. Germline CDR1 reads SQVTM; CDR2 reads ANQGSEA.

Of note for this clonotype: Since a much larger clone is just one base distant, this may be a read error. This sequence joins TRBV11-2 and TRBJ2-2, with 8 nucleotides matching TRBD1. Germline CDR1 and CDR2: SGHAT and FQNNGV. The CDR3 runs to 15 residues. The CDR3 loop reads CASGLRDRKTGKLLF. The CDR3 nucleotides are TGTGCCAGCGGCTTAAGGGACAGGAAGACCGGGAAGCTGCTTTTT. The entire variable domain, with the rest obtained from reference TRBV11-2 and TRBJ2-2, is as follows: EAGVAQSPRYKIIEKRQSVAFWCNPISGHATLYWYQQILGQGPKLLIQFQNNGVVDDSQLPKDRFSAERLKGVDSTLKIQPAKLEDSAVYLCASGLRDRKTGKLLFGEGSRLTVL.

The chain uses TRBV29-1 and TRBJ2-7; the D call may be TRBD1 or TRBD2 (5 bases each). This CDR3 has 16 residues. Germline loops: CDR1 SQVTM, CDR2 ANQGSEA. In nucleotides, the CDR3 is TGCAGTGCCATGACATTTGGGACCAGCACCCCCTACGAGCAGTACTTC. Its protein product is CSAMTFGTSTPYEQYF.

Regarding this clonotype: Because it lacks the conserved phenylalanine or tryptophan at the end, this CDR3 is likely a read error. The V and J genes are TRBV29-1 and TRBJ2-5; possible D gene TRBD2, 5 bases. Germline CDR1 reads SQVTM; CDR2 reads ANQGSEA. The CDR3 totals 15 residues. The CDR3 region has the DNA TGCAGCGATGAATACGCGGCGGGTAGATCGGAGACCCAGTACCTC. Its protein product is CSDEYAAGRSETQYL.